This T cell receptor (beta chain) was recorded in a study of blood T cell repertoires in COVID-19. V was pared by 2 bases and J by 0 bases, with 10 bases of the junction left unmatched. The germline V gene encodes CDR1 SNHLY and CDR2 FYNNEI. The CDR3 extends over 18 amino acids. Sequencing was performed with immunoSEQ multiplex PCR; in TCRdb, only in-frame clones are kept and a portion is missing. The sample yields some 200,000 clones, about four fifths seen once. This TCR derives from a woman aged 40 to 50 with acute COVID-19. Sequenced material: PBMCs or T cells enriched from blood (not recorded which). The rearrangement links TRBV2 to TRBJ1-3, with 7 bases fitting TRBD1. The DNA for the CDR3 is TGTGCCAGCAGTGAACGGGGGTCAGGGGGGTCCTCTGGAAACACCATATATTTT. It is translated as CASSERGSGGSSGNTIYF.